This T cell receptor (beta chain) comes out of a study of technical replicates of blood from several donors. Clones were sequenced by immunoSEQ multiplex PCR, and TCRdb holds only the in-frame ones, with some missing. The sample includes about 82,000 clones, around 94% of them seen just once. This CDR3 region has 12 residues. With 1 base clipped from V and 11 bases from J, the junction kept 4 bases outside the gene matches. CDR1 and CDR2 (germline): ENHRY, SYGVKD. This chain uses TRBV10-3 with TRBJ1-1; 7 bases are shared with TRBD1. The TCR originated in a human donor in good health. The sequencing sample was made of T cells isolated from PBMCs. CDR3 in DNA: TGTGCCATCAGTGAGTTAGGGGGCACGGCTTTCTTT. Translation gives CAISELGGTAFF.